The 30 T cell receptor beta chains below were found in one sample sequenced in a study of T cell changes during pregnancy in multiple sclerosis. TCRdb's table, derived via immunoSEQ multiplex PCR, lists solely in-frame clones and lacks some. Of about 28,000 clones listed, about 88% are singletons. Here the sequenced sample was CD4+ T cells from peripheral blood mononuclear cells, taken in the second trimester of pregnancy. These receptors were taken from a female donor with multiple sclerosis, enrolled in a pregnancy study.

The rearrangement joins TRBV6-1 to TRBJ1-1; the D gene is possibly TRBD1 (5 bases). The germline CDR1 and CDR2 sequences are MNHNS and SASEGT. Trimming left V 6 bases short and J 5 bases short, with 10 bases between. This CDR3 comprises 12 residues. The CDR3 loop is CASRLRETEAFF. As DNA, the CDR3 is TGTGCCAGCAGACTCAGGGAAACTGAAGCTTTCTTT.

This clone was seen only once. The chain joins TRBV10-3 to TRBJ1-4; TRBD1 matches at 9 bases. Germline CDR1 and CDR2: ENHRY and SYGVKD. V trimming: 0 bases; J trimming: 4 bases; junction bases outside the gene matches: 6. This CDR3 has 17 amino acids. CDR3 residues: CAISESSGTGINEKLFF. CDR3 sequence (DNA): TGTGCCATCAGTGAGTCAAGCGGGACAGGGATTAATGAAAAACTGTTTTTT.

This clone was counted between two and nine times. The chain uses TRBV18 and TRBJ2-1, with 11 bases matching TRBD2. The CDR3 extends over 19 amino acids. Germline V gene sequence: CDR1 KGHSH, CDR2 LQKENI. Trimming took 2 bases from V and 5 from J; bases not matched to a gene: 14. CDR3 loop: CASSPVTRLPGLADNEQFF. The CDR3, as DNA: TGTGCCAGCTCACCAGTCACCCGGCTACCGGGACTAGCGGACAATGAGCAGTTCTTC.

The chain links TRBV28 to TRBJ2-3; D is undetermined. This CDR3 spans 14 amino acids. Between the trimmed V and J ends, which lost 6 bases and 0 bases, there was a span of 10 bases. Germline V gene lookup returns CDR1 MDHEN and CDR2 SYDVKM. The CDR3 is CASSSIGSTDTQYF. CDR3 bases: TGTGCCAGCAGCTCAATCGGGAGCACAGATACGCAGTATTTT. The whole variable domain, filled in from reference TRBV28 and TRBJ2-3, reads DVKVTQSSRYLVKRTGEKVFLECVQDMDHENMFWYRQDPGLGLRLIYFSYDVKMKEKGDIPEGYSVSREKKERFSLILESASTNQTSMYLCASSSIGSTDTQYFGPGTRLTVL.

This clone was counted once. The gene calls are TRBV7-3 and TRBJ2-1; perhaps TRBD2 as D (6 bases). V lost 3 bases and J lost 3, with 9 bases in between. The CDR3 is 14 amino acids. Per germline, CDR1 SGHTA and CDR2 FQGTGA. The CDR3 coding sequence is TGTGCCAGCAGCTTGGGACTCCACTACAATGAGCAGTTCTTC. Translating gives CASSLGLHYNEQFF.

V is TRBV11-2 and J is TRBJ2-3, with unresolved D. V was pared by 6 bases and J by 6 bases, with 10 bases between. CDR3 size: 12 residues. The germline gives CDR1 SGHAT, CDR2 FQNNGV. CDR3 residues: CASSLIGDTQYF. For the CDR3, the DNA is TGTGCCAGCAGTCTCATCGGGGATACGCAGTATTTT.

V and J are TRBV18 and TRBJ2-1, with TRBD2 matching 11 bases. This CDR3 comprises 17 residues. From germline, CDR1 is KGHSH and CDR2 LQKENI. The J segment lost 5 bases and the V segment lost 3 bases, leaving 9 bases of the junction unmatched. The CDR3 loop reads CASSPGQPTSGDNEQFF. CDR3 DNA sequence: TGTGCCAGCTCACCCGGTCAGCCGACTAGCGGGGACAATGAGCAGTTCTTC.

The rearrangement joins TRBV5-1 to TRBJ2-2; 7 bases are shared with TRBD1. The germline gives CDR1 SGHRS, CDR2 YFSETQ. The CDR3 is 17 residues long. V lost 0 bases and J lost 9; bases outside the gene matches: 14. CDR3: CASSLAEGHSGGRELFF. As DNA, the CDR3 is TGCGCCAGCAGCTTGGCCGAGGGGCACTCAGGGGGTCGGGAGCTGTTTTTT.

CDR3 bases: TGTGCCTGGAGGTCTAGCGATGGGGTAGCTTTCTTT. This encodes CAWRSSDGVAFF. This chain links TRBV30 with TRBJ1-1; D call uncertain. The CDR3 runs to 12 residues. Germline CDR1 is GTSNPN and CDR2 is SVGIG (reference sequence). V shed 3 bases and J shed 10 bases, with 15 bases lying between them.

DNA of the CDR3: TGTGCCATCAGTCCTTACAGGGGGCGGGATTCACCCCTCCACTTT. This codes for CAISPYRGRDSPLHF. The gene calls are TRBV10-3 and TRBJ1-6; 9 bases fit TRBD1. V dropped 5 bases and J dropped 8; count of bases not matched to a gene: 7. CDR1 ENHRY and CDR2 SYGVKD come from the germline V gene. This CDR3 contains 15 residues.

The rearrangement links TRBV7-2 to TRBJ1-6, with 8 bases that match TRBD1. The CDR3 loop spans 14 amino acids. Germline V gene lookup returns CDR1 SGHTA and CDR2 FQGNSA. V shed 5 bases and J 6 bases; nucleotides not matched to a gene: 3. CDR3 residues: CASSVQGVNSPLHF. As DNA, the CDR3 is TGTGCCAGCAGCGTACAGGGGGTTAATTCACCCCTCCACTTT.

The chain couples TRBV5-4 to TRBJ2-3; 9 bases match TRBD2. The J segment lost 5 bases and the V segment lost 1 base, leaving 8 bases of the junction unmatched. This CDR3 contains 16 residues. Germline V gives CDR1 SGHNT, CDR2 YYREEE (reference sequence). The CDR3, as DNA: TGTGCCAGCAGCTTGCTGGCGGGGGGGCCTGGAGATACGCAGTATTTT. Its protein is CASSLLAGGPGDTQYF.

The V call is TRBV2, the J call TRBJ1-5, with D unclear. V was shortened by 8 bases and J by 0 bases, with 8 bases between the two germline ends. In germline, CDR1 is SNHLY, CDR2 FYNNEI. The CDR3 has 13 residues. CDR3 in DNA: TGTGCCAGCCTTCAGGATAGCAATCAGCCCCAGCATTTT. Amino acids: CASLQDSNQPQHF.

The chain has TRBV28 and TRBJ1-3; D is perhaps TRBD1 (6 bases). CDR1 is MDHEN and CDR2 is SYDVKM in the germline V gene. Trimming stripped 6 bases from V and 6 bases from J, with 24 bases between. The CDR3 is 17 residues long. The CDR3 spells CASSPGQRYQRENTIYF. The DNA of the CDR3 is TGTGCCAGCAGCCCCGGACAGCGTTATCAAAGGGAAAACACCATATATTTT.

The chain couples TRBV4-2 to TRBJ2-5, with D unclear. V was clipped by 1 base and J by 0 bases, with 6 bases between them. This CDR3 region has 14 residues. Germline V gene sequence: CDR1 LGHNA, CDR2 YNFKEQ. The CDR3 loop reads CASSQGVYQETQYF. The CDR3 coding sequence is TGTGCCAGCAGCCAAGGAGTCTACCAAGAGACCCAGTACTTC.

V gene TRBV5-1 combines with J gene TRBJ1-1; D is unresolved. With 4 bases removed from V and 1 base from J, the gap between germline ends came to 8 bases. This CDR3 is built from 13 residues. Germline assignment: CDR1 SGHRS and CDR2 YFSETQ. The CDR3 spells CASSQLQNTEAFF. CDR3 nucleotide sequence: TGCGCCAGCAGCCAACTGCAGAACACTGAAGCTTTCTTT.

This sequence joins TRBV7-9 and TRBJ1-1; D is uncertain. Germline V lookup: CDR1 SEHNR, CDR2 FQNEAQ (reference sequence). The CDR3 totals 14 residues. V shed 5 bases and J shed 3 bases, with 13 bases lying between them. The CDR3 DNA reads TGTGCCAGCAGCCCCCAGAATATGGACACTGAAGCTTTCTTT. As protein: CASSPQNMDTEAFF.

Only one count was recorded for this clone. The chain couples TRBV6-5 to TRBJ1-1; D is ambiguous. Trimming took off 2 bases at V and 0 bases at J, with 7 bases between the two ends. The CDR3 extends over 14 amino acids. Germline V CDR1 and CDR2: MNHEY, SVGAGI. CDR3 sequence: CASSYGQLNTEAFF. CDR3 bases: TGTGCCAGCAGTTACGGGCAGCTGAACACTGAAGCTTTCTTT.

The chain combines TRBV15 with TRBJ2-5, with D perhaps matching TRBD1 (7 bases). Looked up from germline, CDR1 is LNHNV and CDR2 is YYDKDF (reference sequence). CDR3 size: 13 residues. V lost 5 bases and J lost 4, with 11 bases in between. CDR3: CATSPQGGETQYF. The DNA for the CDR3 is TGTGCCACCAGCCCCCAGGGGGGAGAGACCCAGTACTTC. Complete variable domain (other parts from reference TRBV15 and TRBJ2-5): DAMVIQNPRYQVTQFGKPVTLSCSQTLNHNVMYWYQQKSSQAPKLLFHYYDKDFNNEADTPDNFQSRRPNTSFCFLDIRSPGLGDTAMYLCATSPQGGETQYFGPGTRLLVL.

There are a few counts of this clone. The CDR3 DNA is TGTGCCAGCAGTGAAGACCCTGGGGGGGGCCTTAACACCGGGGAGCTGTTTTTT. It translates to CASSEDPGGGLNTGELFF. V is TRBV6-1 and J is TRBJ2-2, with D possibly matching TRBD2 (7 bases). The CDR3 is 18 amino acids. CDR1 and CDR2 (germline): MNHNS, SASEGT. V shed 1 base and J shed 2 bases, with 17 bases lying between them.

The V and J genes are TRBV9 and TRBJ1-2; possible D gene TRBD1, 6 bases. CDR3 length: 14 residues. Germline loops: CDR1 SGDLS, CDR2 YYNGEE. Trimming cost V 3 bases and J 7 bases, with 16 bases left between them. For the CDR3, the DNA is TGTGCCAGCAGCGATGATCGGGGGGCAGGTGGCTACACCTTC. Translation gives CASSDDRGAGGYTF.

The chain joins TRBV11-3 to TRBJ2-2; weak D call: TRBD1 (5 bases). The CDR3 has 16 amino acids. CDR1 is SGHNT and CDR2 is YENEEA in the germline V gene. The V gene lost 2 bases and the J gene lost 8 bases, with 18 bases spanning the gap. This CDR3 reads CASSLRGTSRPGELFF. The CDR3 nucleotides are TGTGCCAGCAGCTTAAGGGGAACCTCCCGTCCTGGGGAGCTGTTTTTT.

The chain joins TRBV6-7 to TRBJ1-5; TRBD1 matches 11 bases. TRBV6-7 is an ORF for which the function is uncertain. CDR3 length: 19 amino acids. The V gene end was trimmed by 2 bases and the J gene end by 2 bases; junction bases not matched to a gene: 11. The CDR3 region is CASSYGRDRGFVRNQPQHF. The CDR3 nucleotides are TGTGCCAGCAGTTACGGCCGGGACAGGGGGTTCGTGCGCAATCAGCCCCAGCATTTT.

The V call is TRBV18, the J call TRBJ2-3; TRBD1 matches 8 bases. This CDR3 has 15 residues. Germline V CDR1 and CDR2: KGHSH, LQKENI. V shed 5 bases and J 0 bases; nucleotides not matched to a gene: 4. The CDR3 protein is CASSATGGSTDTQYF. For the CDR3, the DNA is TGTGCCAGCTCAGCCACAGGGGGTAGCACAGATACGCAGTATTTT.

This rearrangement joins TRBV6-5 to TRBJ2-7; 10 bases match TRBD1. The CDR3 spans 16 residues. CDR1 MNHEY and CDR2 SVGAGI come from the germline V gene. The V gene end was trimmed by 0 bases and the J gene end by 2 bases; junction bases not matched to a gene: 4. For the CDR3, the DNA is TGTGCCAGCAGTTACTCCACGGGACAGGGGCCCTACGAGCAGTACTTC. It codes for CASSYSTGQGPYEQYF.

This clone has only one observation. The chain recombines TRBV10-3 with TRBJ1-6, with a possible D match to TRBD1 (5 bases). This CDR3 spans 14 amino acids. Trimming left V 10 bases short and J 5 bases short, with 15 bases between. CDR1 is ENHRY, CDR2 SYGVKD, per germline. The CDR3 is CATALPGNNSPLHF. CDR3 bases: TGTGCCACCGCTCTGCCAGGGAATAATTCACCCCTCCACTTT.

V usage is TRBV4-1 and J usage is TRBJ2-1; perhaps TRBD2 as D (6 bases). Germline assignment: CDR1 MGHRA and CDR2 YSYEKL. The length of the CDR3 is 18 residues. Trimming took 0 bases from V and 0 from J, leaving 15 bases between them. CDR3 in amino acids: CASSQEGGAFSSYNEQFF. CDR3 DNA sequence: TGCGCCAGCAGCCAAGAGGGCGGGGCCTTCAGCTCCTACAATGAGCAGTTCTTC.

The chain employs TRBV2 and TRBJ1-4, with D possibly matching TRBD1 (6 bases). The V and J ends lost 7 bases and 0 bases respectively, with 18 bases between them. This CDR3 has 17 amino acids. CDR1 is SNHLY, CDR2 FYNNEI, per germline. The CDR3 DNA reads TGTGCCAGCATTTTCGGGGGGCCACTTGCAACTAATGAAAAACTGTTTTTT. This gives the protein CASIFGGPLATNEKLFF.

The V call is TRBV6-1, the J call TRBJ2-7; D not resolved. Deletions cut 8 bases from V and 3 bases from J, with 17 bases between. Germline V gene lookup returns CDR1 MNHNS and CDR2 SASEGT. This CDR3 contains 14 residues. The CDR3: CASRRVQTIYEQYF. CDR3 in DNA: TGTGCCAGCCGCCGGGTTCAAACAATCTACGAGCAGTACTTC.

This clone was counted between two and nine times. The rearrangement uses TRBV7-2 and TRBJ2-5; no clear D gene. The germline CDR1 and CDR2 sequences are SGHTA and FQGNSA. The germline V and J ends were trimmed by 1 base and 7 bases, with 7 bases remaining between them. The CDR3 is 12 amino acids. This CDR3 is CASSLVRGTQYF. The CDR3 DNA is TGTGCCAGCAGCTTAGTGCGCGGGACCCAGTACTTC.